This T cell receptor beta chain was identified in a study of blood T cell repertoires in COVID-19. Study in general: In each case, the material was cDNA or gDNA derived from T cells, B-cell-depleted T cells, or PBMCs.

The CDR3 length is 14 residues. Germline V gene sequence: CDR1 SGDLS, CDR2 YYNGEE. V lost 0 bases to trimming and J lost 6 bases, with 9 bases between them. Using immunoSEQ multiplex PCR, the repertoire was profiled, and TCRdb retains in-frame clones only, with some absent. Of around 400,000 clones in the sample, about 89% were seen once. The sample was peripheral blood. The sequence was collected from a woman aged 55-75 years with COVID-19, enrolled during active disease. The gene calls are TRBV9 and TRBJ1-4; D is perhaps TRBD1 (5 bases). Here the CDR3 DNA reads TGTGCCAGCAGCGTAGGGGGAGGGGATGAAAAACTGTTTTTT. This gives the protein CASSVGGGDEKLFF.